This T cell receptor beta chain derives from a study of identical twins. Study-level results: Twin-shared out-of-frame alpha sequences showed excess low generation probability. Abundant cord blood beta clonotypes carried fewer insertions; memory repertoires showed none. The conclusions drew on cross-sectional statistical analysis instead of tracking the same donors.

A universal primer site was incorporated via template switching, and the cDNA contained unique molecular identifiers. In TCRdb, the 5' RACE reads were re-called with MiXCR into one record per CDR3 protein. The profile shows roughly 350,000 distinct CDR3 sequences, approximately 8.8% of them singletons. CDR1 and CDR2 from the germline V gene are SGHRS and YFSETQ. V lost 3 bases, J lost 6 bases, and 0 bases stayed unmatched. The CDR3 is 12 residues long. This clonotype was detected a few times. Its specificity is unknown. This TCR came from a woman between 50 and 59 years old in good health. The sequencing input was naive T cells sorted from blood. The V and J genes are TRBV5-1 and TRBJ2-7, with 10 bases aligning to TRBD2. CDR3 sequence: CASSWTSGEQYF. DNA of the CDR3: TGCGCCAGCAGCTGGACTAGCGGCGAGCAGTACTTC.